This T cell receptor (beta chain) emerged from a study of blood T cell repertoires in COVID-19. Some clones are missing from TCRdb's copy, which holds only in-frame ones; the method was immunoSEQ multiplex PCR. The sample includes around 270,000 clones, over 80% seen only once; the top ten take 1.5%. The V end was cut by 3 bases, the J end by 7 bases, with 13 bases between. Germline V gene lookup returns CDR1 LGHDT and CDR2 YNNKEL (reference sequence). The CDR3 extends over 14 amino acids. Sample: peripheral blood. The clonotype was recovered from a woman between 40 and 55 years old who had recovered from COVID-19. V gene TRBV3-1 (or the pseudogene TRBV3-2) combines with J gene TRBJ2-1; a possible D gene is TRBD1 (5 bases). CDR3 nucleotide sequence: TGTGCCAGCAGCCATCCCGGTCAGGGTAATGAGCAGTTCTTC. Translated, it gives CASSHPGQGNEQFF.